This T cell receptor (beta chain) was recorded in a study of CD4+ T cells in melanoma. Points from the study as a whole: Diverse differentiation states were reported for melanoma neoantigen-specific CD4+ T cells. CD8+ T cell, macrophage and B cell function reportedly correlated with neoantigen-specific CD4+ T cells.

Details on this clone: Its antigen remains unknown.

After removal of 6 bases from V and 1 base from J, the junction contained 10 bases not matched to a gene. This CDR3 is built from 16 residues. From germline, CDR1 is SEHNR and CDR2 FQNEAQ (reference sequence). Clones were read by immunoSEQ multiplex PCR, and TCRdb kept only the in-frame ones, dropping some. The sample has around 130,000 clones, around 90% seen once. The V and J genes are TRBV7-9 and TRBJ2-3; 7 nucleotides align to TRBD2. This receptor was identified in a human donor with melanoma. The CDR3 DNA reads as TGTGCCAGCAGTGATCTACTAGCGCTCGGCACAGATACGCAGTATTTT. Its translation is CASSDLLALGTDTQYF.